This passage covers 21 T cell receptor beta chains from one sample sequenced in a study of CD8+ T cells in alopecia areata. Treatment denoted: oral pan-JAK inhibitor, 5-10 mg twice daily. Sequencing used cDNA as its template, made by extracting RNA and reverse transcribing it. Method: immunoSEQ multiplex PCR; TCRdb's copy keeps in-frame clones and lacks some. Here the sample spans about 76,000 clones, about 30% being singletons. Sequenced here: CD8+ T cells sorted from blood, sampled at week 4, from a patient treated with tofacitinib. Receptor source: a human donor with alopecia areata.

The chain employs TRBV5-8 and TRBJ1-5; 9 nucleotides line up with TRBD1. This CDR3 is built from 15 residues. CDR1 is SGHTS, CDR2 YDEGEE, per germline. V lost 1 base, J lost 5 bases, and 4 bases stayed unmatched. The CDR3 bases are TGTGCCAGCAGCTTGTTCGACAGGGGGGATCAGCCCCAGCATTTT. It codes for CASSLFDRGDQPQHF.

This clone has just a few counts. CDR3 loop: CATREGTDTQYF. CDR3 bases: TGTGCCACCAGGGAGGGCACAGATACGCAGTATTTT. The chain combines TRBV15 with TRBJ2-3, with D possibly being TRBD2 (5 bases). The ends were cut back, 6 bases at V and 1 base at J, with 5 bases in the middle. Per the germline V gene, CDR1 is LNHNV and CDR2 is YYDKDF (reference sequence). CDR3 length: 12 amino acids. Using reference TRBV15 and TRBJ2-3 for the parts outside the CDR3, the full variable domain is DAMVIQNPRYQVTQFGKPVTLSCSQTLNHNVMYWYQQKSSQAPKLLFHYYDKDFNNEADTPDNFQSRRPNTSFCFLDIRSPGLGDTAMYLCATREGTDTQYFGPGTRLTVL.

The rearrangement joins TRBV29-1 to TRBJ1-1; D remains ambiguous. This CDR3 region has 11 residues. The V and J ends lost 4 bases and 0 bases respectively, with 3 bases between them. CDR1 is SQVTM, CDR2 ANQGSEA, per germline. The CDR3 DNA reads as TGCAGCGTTGGGGTGAACACTGAAGCTTTCTTT. This sequence encodes CSVGVNTEAFF.

This clone appeared a few times. At one end the junction does not follow the germline gene, possibly because of a read error. This chain links TRBV7-2 with TRBJ1-2; D uncertain. Germline V gene sequence: CDR1 SGHTA, CDR2 FQGNSA. This CDR3 comprises 9 residues. The CDR3 DNA follows: TGTGCCACCAAGCGGGGAAGTCGCTTC. It encodes CATKRGSRF. Combining the CDR3 with reference TRBV7-2 and TRBJ1-2 gives the whole variable domain GAGVSQSPSNKVTEKGKDVELRCDPISGHTALYWYRQSLGQGLEFLIYFQGNSAPDKSGLPSDRFSAERTGGSVSTLTIQRTQQEDSAVYLCATKRGSRFGSGTRLTVV.

V usage is TRBV27 and J usage is TRBJ2-7; 7 bases fit TRBD2. This CDR3 region has 12 residues. Germline values: CDR1 MNHEY, CDR2 SMNVEV (reference sequence). Trimming took 3 bases from V and 7 from J; bases not matched to a gene: 3. This CDR3 reads CASSFGGREQYF. CDR3 sequence (DNA): TGTGCCAGCAGTTTCGGGGGGAGAGAGCAGTACTTC.

The chain is built from TRBV7-2 and TRBJ1-5, with a weak D call TRBD1 (5 bases). CDR3 length: 17 amino acids. V lost 2 bases and J lost 2, with 16 bases in between. Looked up from germline, CDR1 is SGHTA and CDR2 is FQGNSA. Here the CDR3 DNA reads TGTGCCAGCAGCTTAATTCAACGAGGGGACGGCAATCAGCCCCAGCATTTT. Translated: CASSLIQRGDGNQPQHF.

This clone showed up just a few times. V and J are TRBV29-1 and TRBJ2-2; 9 bases map to TRBD2. CDR1 SQVTM and CDR2 ANQGSEA come from the germline V gene. The ends lost 3 bases at V and 4 bases at J; junction bases unmatched: 6. The CDR3 runs to 15 residues. CDR3 DNA sequence: TGCAGCGTTGATCGGCTAGCGGGACTCACCGGGGAGCTGTTTTTT. Translating gives CSVDRLAGLTGELFF.

This chain uses TRBV13 with TRBJ2-5, with D unresolved. The CDR3 covers 14 residues. The germline V gene encodes CDR1 PRHDT and CDR2 FYEKMQ (reference sequence). With 1 base removed from V and 3 bases from J, the gap between germline ends came to 9 bases. CDR3 protein: CASSLEDGKETQYF. CDR3 DNA: TGTGCCAGCAGCTTAGAGGACGGCAAAGAGACCCAGTACTTC. Full variable domain (rest looked up from reference TRBV13 and TRBJ2-5): AAGVIQSPRHLIKEKRETATLKCYPIPRHDTVYWYQQGPGQDPQFLISFYEKMQSDKGSIPDRFSAQQFSDYHSELNMSSLELGDSALYFCASSLEDGKETQYFGPGTRLLVL.

The rearrangement uses TRBV6-1 and TRBJ2-7, with D hard to call. Germline assignment: CDR1 MNHNS and CDR2 SASEGT. The CDR3 is 13 amino acids. The ends were cut back, 2 bases at V and 4 bases at J, with 9 bases in the middle. CDR3 in DNA: TGTGCCAGCAGTGAAAGACTCATTTACGAGCAGTACTTC. This encodes CASSERLIYEQYF.

This clone was observed a single time. The J gene is TRBJ2-7, the V gene TRBV30; weak D call: TRBD1 (7 bases). Trimming left V 5 bases short and J 1 base short, with 12 bases between. The germline V gene encodes CDR1 GTSNPN and CDR2 SVGIG (reference sequence). The CDR3 length is 13 residues. CDR3 bases: TGTGCCTGGTCGCAGGGGGGTTCCTACGAGCAGTACTTC. Translated: CAWSQGGSYEQYF. Supplemented by reference TRBV30 and TRBJ2-7, the full variable domain reads SQTIHQWPATLVQPVGSPLSLECTVEGTSNPNLYWYRQAAGRGLQLLFYSVGIGQISSEVPQNLSASRPQDRQFILSSKKLLLSDSGFYLCAWSQGGSYEQYFGPGTRLTVT.

J is TRBJ2-7 and V is TRBV7-9; D may be TRBD1 (5 bases). Between the trimmed V and J ends, which lost 2 bases and 4 bases, there was a span of 18 bases. The CDR3 extends over 16 amino acids. Germline CDR1 is SEHNR and CDR2 is FQNEAQ (reference sequence). The CDR3 DNA sequence: TGTGCCAGCAGCTTAAGGGCTTCGACAGCAAAGTACGAGCAGTACTTC. Amino acids: CASSLRASTAKYEQYF.

The chain recombines TRBV29-1 with TRBJ1-2, with TRBD1 identical over 8 bases. Germline V CDR1 and CDR2: SQVTM, ANQGSEA. The CDR3 runs 12 residues. Trimming at V came to 6 bases and at J to 2 bases, leaving 2 bases not matched to a gene. The CDR3, as DNA: TGCAGCGTCAGGGACAGGAACTATGGCTACACCTTC. Protein sequence: CSVRDRNYGYTF. Using reference TRBV29-1 and TRBJ1-2 for the parts outside the CDR3, the full variable domain is SAVISQKPSRDICQRGTSLTIQCQVDSQVTMMFWYRQQPGQSLTLIATANQGSEATYESGFVIDKFPISRPNLTFSTLTVSNMSPEDSSIYLCSVRDRNYGYTFGSGTRLTVV.

The chain is built from TRBV13 and TRBJ2-5; maybe TRBD2 (6 bases). CDR1 and CDR2 from the germline V gene are PRHDT and FYEKMQ (reference sequence). The CDR3 is made up of 12 amino acids. Trimming took 5 bases from V and 5 from J, leaving 9 bases between them. The CDR3 reads CASSPGGETQYF. In nucleotides, the CDR3 is TGTGCCAGCAGCCCCGGGGGTGAGACCCAGTACTTC.

This clone came up a few times. This chain links TRBV5-1 with TRBJ2-1; tentatively, D is TRBD2 (5 bases). CDR3 length: 15 residues. Trimming took off 3 bases at V and 0 bases at J, with 10 bases between the two ends. Looked up from germline, CDR1 is SGHRS and CDR2 is YFSETQ. In DNA form, the CDR3 reads TGCGCCAGCAGCTGGCCGGGGAGCTCCTACAATGAGCAGTTCTTC. Amino acid sequence: CASSWPGSSYNEQFF.

This clone was counted a few times. This chain uses TRBV28 with TRBJ2-7; D is undetermined. Germline V CDR1 and CDR2: MDHEN, SYDVKM. CDR3 length: 13 residues. Trimming took off 2 bases at V and 2 bases at J, with 7 bases between the two ends. CDR3 bases: TGTGCCAGCAGTTTAGGATCCCCCTACGAGCAGTACTTC. Translated: CASSLGSPYEQYF.

This clone has a handful of counts. This specimen includes other DNA sequences encoding the same CDR3. The V and J genes are TRBV29-1 and TRBJ2-2; D ambiguous. Germline CDR1 is SQVTM and CDR2 is ANQGSEA. The CDR3 is made up of 10 amino acids. V lost 6 bases and J lost 3, with 2 bases in between. CDR3 DNA: TGCAGCGTAGACACCGGGGAGCTGTTTTTT. Protein sequence: CSVDTGELFF.

The J gene is TRBJ1-1, the V gene TRBV27; D gene ambiguous. Between the trimmed V and J ends, which lost 9 bases and 1 base, there was a span of 15 bases. Per germline, CDR1 MNHEY and CDR2 SMNVEV (reference sequence). The CDR3 is made up of 14 amino acids. CDR3 sequence (DNA): TGTGCCAGTTATCCCCGGGGAACGAACACTGAAGCTTTCTTT. Translated, it gives CASYPRGTNTEAFF.

The chain recombines TRBV7-8 with TRBJ2-3; 11 nucleotides align to TRBD2. V gave up 5 bases and J gave up 2 bases; unmatched junction bases: 15. The CDR3 is 19 amino acids. Germline CDR1 is SGHVS and CDR2 is FQNEAQ. CDR3 coding DNA: TGTGCCAGCAGCGCCTCGGGACTAGCGGCCTCAGTGTTCACAGATACGCAGTATTTT. This codes for CASSASGLAASVFTDTQYF.

There are a few counts of this clone. This chain links TRBV28 with TRBJ1-1; D call uncertain. The CDR3 consists of 14 residues. V was clipped by 5 bases and J by 2 bases, with 12 bases between them. Germline V CDR1 and CDR2: MDHEN, SYDVKM. The CDR3: CASSTLPKNTEAFF. CDR3 DNA: TGTGCCAGCAGTACCCTGCCCAAAAACACTGAAGCTTTCTTT.

This clone was picked up a small number of times. V is TRBV4-2 and J is TRBJ2-7; D uncertain. This CDR3 is built from 15 residues. V gave up 0 bases and J gave up 3 bases, with 12 bases separating them. The V gene's germline CDR1 is LGHNA and CDR2 YNFKEQ. The CDR3 DNA reads as TGTGCCAGCAGCCAAGAATCGGCTACATTCTACGAGCAGTACTTC. Translation: CASSQESATFYEQYF.

This clone was recorded a few times. The chain combines TRBV4-1 with TRBJ1-5; D is unresolved. Per germline, CDR1 MGHRA and CDR2 YSYEKL. This CDR3 comprises 17 residues. Trimming stripped 0 bases from V and 2 bases from J, with 14 bases between. The CDR3 DNA reads TGCGCCAGCAGCCAAGATGGGCCGGGTGGGCGCAATCAGCCCCAGCATTTT. This sequence encodes CASSQDGPGGRNQPQHF.